The following is a TCR beta chain sequence with its context. These data come from a study of blood T cell repertoires in COVID-19. Study-level background: The United States, Italy and Spain supplied acute and convalescent COVID-19 samples.

In the authors' workflow: Cell counts per sample came from amplifying reference gene primers. TCRdb's copy holds only in-frame clones and misses some; the assay was immunoSEQ multiplex PCR. V and J calls and clone size come straight from that table; D and trimming were deduced from the DNA. Here the sample spans 140,000 to 150,000 clones, approximately 80% being singletons. Germline values: CDR1 SGHDT, CDR2 YYEEEE. This CDR3 has 14 amino acids. V was trimmed by 1 base and J by 8 bases, leaving 15 bases between them. Sample: peripheral blood. The chain couples TRBV5-6 to TRBJ1-2; possible D gene TRBD1, 6 bases. This sequence was found in a human donor in a cohort sampled during active COVID-19. CDR3 coding DNA: TGTGCCAGCAGCTTGCCGAACAGGGCAGACGGCTACACCTTC. Protein product: CASSLPNRADGYTF. Full variable domain (missing parts from reference TRBV5-6 and TRBJ1-2): DAGVTQSPTHLIKTRGQQVTLRCSPKSGHDTVSWYQQALGQGPQFIFQYYEEEERQRGNFPDRFSGHQFPNYSSELNVNALLLGDSALYLCASSLPNRADGYTFGSGTRLTVV.